This T cell receptor (beta chain) was observed in a study of T cell repertoires in cytomegalovirus infection. In TCRdb, the reads were re-called with MiXCR into one record per CDR3 protein. The sample consists of hundreds of thousands of distinct CDR3 sequences, about 30% of them appearing once. On this clonotype: Its specificity is not known.

Trimming shortened V by 3 bases and J by 1 base, and 13 bases separated the two germline ends. CDR1 and CDR2 from the germline V gene are SNHLY and FYNNEI. The CDR3 has 15 amino acids. The chain combines TRBV2 with TRBJ2-7; D remains unclear. The sequencing used cultured PBMCs, collected from culture after CMV antigen stimulation. This clonotype was obtained from a human donor in good health (CMV status not recorded). Some clones in this sample may be carry-over from other donors' samples. The chain's CDR3 is CASSETWETSYEQYF. CDR3 coding DNA: TGTGCCAGCAGTGAGACTTGGGAAACATCCTACGAGCAGTACTTC.